Below are 32 T cell receptor beta chains sequenced from a single sample in a study of shared clonotypes between healthy human individuals. Some clones are missing from TCRdb's copy, which holds only in-frame ones; the method was immunoSEQ multiplex PCR. The table has 2 million or so clones, about 94% seen once. Terminally differentiated effector memory CD45RA+ cells were excluded from the naive CD8 cells, which were CD45RO-negative and positively selected for CCR7. The sequencing input was naive CD8+ T cells sorted from blood. The origin of the receptors is a young man in good health.

With regard to this clone: Additional DNA sequences in this sample encode the identical CDR3. The V call is TRBV5-1, the J call TRBJ1-1; tentatively, D is TRBD1 (5 bases). Trimming left V 2 bases short and J 2 bases short, with 7 bases between. The CDR3 extends over 13 amino acids. Germline values: CDR1 SGHRS, CDR2 YFSETQ. The CDR3 coding sequence is TGCGCCAGCAGCTTAGGGGCAAACACTGAAGCTTTCTTT. Amino acids: CASSLGANTEAFF.

This chain uses TRBV9 with TRBJ2-2, with 8 positions matching TRBD1. Germline V gives CDR1 SGDLS, CDR2 YYNGEE. Trimming took 0 bases from V and 4 from J; bases not matched to a gene: 8. The CDR3 is 17 residues long. CDR3 protein: CASSVGLDRGTTGELFF. The CDR3, as DNA: TGTGCCAGCAGCGTAGGGTTAGACAGGGGTACCACCGGGGAGCTGTTTTTT.

The V gene is TRBV5-5, the J gene TRBJ2-7; 7 bases agree with TRBD1. After removal of 4 bases from V and 0 bases from J, the junction contained 13 bases not matched to a gene. Germline V gene sequence: CDR1 SGHKS, CDR2 YYEKEE (reference sequence). The CDR3 has 17 amino acids. CDR3 loop: CASSRGNTGAASYEQYF. CDR3 nucleotides: TGTGCCAGCAGCCGAGGGAACACAGGGGCAGCCTCCTACGAGCAGTACTTC.

The V and J genes are TRBV5-1 and TRBJ2-7, with 10 bases lining up with TRBD1. In germline, CDR1 is SGHRS, CDR2 YFSETQ. Trimming removed 1 base from V and 3 bases from J; junction bases left unmatched: 10. The CDR3 contains 17 residues. This CDR3 reads CASSLHPGQGPGYEQYF. In DNA form, the CDR3 reads TGCGCCAGCAGCTTGCACCCGGGACAGGGGCCCGGCTACGAGCAGTACTTC.

The table lists this clone with a count of one. V gene TRBV4-3 combines with J gene TRBJ2-1; D is uncertain. CDR3 length equals 14 residues. Looked up from germline, CDR1 is LGHNA and CDR2 is YSLEER. V was clipped by 0 bases and J by 5 bases, with 8 bases between them. CDR3 loop: CASSQDLTDNEQFF. CDR3 in DNA: TGCGCCAGCAGCCAAGATCTAACCGACAATGAGCAGTTCTTC.

The chain has TRBV7-9 and TRBJ2-1; TRBD1 agrees at 7 bases. The CDR3 extends over 15 amino acids. Unmatched junction bases numbered 14, after V lost 5 bases and J lost 10 bases. Per germline, CDR1 SEHNR and CDR2 FQNEAQ (reference sequence). The CDR3: CASSPRDSLAGEQFF. The CDR3 nucleotides read TGTGCCAGCAGCCCAAGGGACAGCCTAGCTGGGGAGCAGTTCTTC.

The chain combines TRBV29-1 with TRBJ1-2; 8 bases agree with TRBD1. The CDR3 runs 15 residues. V shed 2 bases, J shed 1 base, and the junction held 6 bases outside the gene matches. Looked up from germline, CDR1 is SQVTM and CDR2 is ANQGSEA. CDR3 sequence reads: CSVERTGPFNYGYTF. CDR3 coding DNA: TGCAGCGTTGAACGGACAGGGCCATTTAACTATGGCTACACCTTC.

The chain joins TRBV6-5 to TRBJ2-7; D ambiguous. Per germline, CDR1 MNHEY and CDR2 SVGAGI. There are 14 residues in the CDR3. Trimming took off 5 bases at V and 7 bases at J, with 18 bases between the two ends. DNA for the CDR3: TGTGCCAGCAGTCCGGTTAAAGGGTTGGGGGAGCAGTACTTC. It translates to CASSPVKGLGEQYF.

This chain connects TRBV7-6 to TRBJ2-1, with D maybe TRBD1 (5 bases). The germline V gene encodes CDR1 SGHVS and CDR2 FNYEAQ. Trimming cost V 1 base and J 7 bases, with 23 bases left between them. The CDR3 contains 18 residues. The CDR3: CASSLDSAGILSPNEQFF. The CDR3 DNA is TGTGCCAGCAGCTTAGATTCGGCAGGGATACTTAGCCCGAATGAGCAGTTCTTC.

J is TRBJ1-5 and V is TRBV19, with 9 positions matching TRBD1. The CDR3 runs 15 residues. The V gene end was trimmed by 7 bases and the J gene end by 5 bases; junction bases not matched to a gene: 9. The V gene's germline CDR1 is LNHDA and CDR2 SQIVND (reference sequence). The DNA for the CDR3 is TGTGCCAGTAAACCGGGACAGGGTTACGATCAGCCCCAGCATTTT. Protein product: CASKPGQGYDQPQHF. The full variable domain, rest sourced from reference TRBV19 and TRBJ1-5, is DGGITQSPKYLFRKEGQNVTLSCEQNLNHDAMYWYRQDPGQGLRLIYYSQIVNDFQKGDIAEGYSVSREKKESFPLTVTSAQKNPTAFYLCASKPGQGYDQPQHFGDGTRLSIL.

The V and J genes are TRBV7-9 and TRBJ1-4; D not resolved. This CDR3 is 13 amino acids long. V shed 2 bases and J shed 8 bases, with 9 bases lying between them. CDR1 is SEHNR and CDR2 is FQNEAQ in the germline V gene (reference sequence). CDR3 loop: CASSLSWGEKLFF. CDR3 DNA sequence: TGTGCCAGCAGCTTATCTTGGGGAGAAAAACTGTTTTTT.

The rearrangement links TRBV27 to TRBJ2-7; D remains ambiguous. The germline gives CDR1 MNHEY, CDR2 SMNVEV (reference sequence). V was pared by 8 bases and J by 0 bases, with 11 bases between. This CDR3 comprises 13 residues. The CDR3, as DNA: TGTGCCAGCGCCCTCCTCGGCTCCTACGAGCAGTACTTC. Amino acids: CASALLGSYEQYF.

The V and J genes are TRBV27 and TRBJ1-6; the D gene is possibly TRBD1 (5 bases). Trimming cost V 4 bases and J 8 bases, with 21 bases left between them. Germline CDR1 is MNHEY and CDR2 is SMNVEV (reference sequence). The CDR3 spans 17 residues. CDR3 region: CASSSPGTGREDSPLHF. DNA of the CDR3: TGTGCCAGCAGTTCGCCCGGGACGGGGAGGGAGGATTCACCCCTCCACTTT.

The chain employs TRBV6-1 and TRBJ2-7; TRBD1 agrees at 8 bases. Germline CDR1 MNHNS, CDR2 SASEGT. With V trimmed by 4 bases and J by 0 bases, 2 bases remained unmatched. The CDR3 is 14 amino acids. CDR3 nucleotide sequence: TGTGCCAGCAGTGGGACAGGGTTCTCCTACGAGCAGTACTTC. Protein: CASSGTGFSYEQYF.

Remarks on this clone: Other DNA sequences in the same sample also yield this CDR3. The chain is built from TRBV2 and TRBJ1-1; D unclear. V lost 5 bases and J lost 1, with 11 bases in between. The CDR3 is 14 residues long. CDR1 is SNHLY, CDR2 FYNNEI, per germline. The CDR3 DNA sequence: TGTGCCAGCAGTCCCGGTGGGGAGAACACTGAAGCTTTCTTT. Protein product: CASSPGGENTEAFF. The whole variable domain, remainder taken from reference TRBV2 and TRBJ1-1, is EPEVTQTPSHQVTQMGQEVILRCVPISNHLYFYWYRQILGQKVEFLVSFYNNEISEKSEIFDDQFSVERPDGSNFTLKIRSTKLEDSAMYFCASSPGGENTEAFFGQGTRLTVV.

The V and J genes are TRBV30 and TRBJ1-4; D perhaps matches TRBD1 (5 bases). CDR3 length: 15 amino acids. Per the germline V gene, CDR1 is GTSNPN and CDR2 is SVGIG (reference sequence). Between the trimmed V and J ends, which lost 0 bases and 5 bases, there was a span of 13 bases. The CDR3 region is CAWSVTWGENEKLFF. In nucleotides, the CDR3 is TGTGCCTGGAGTGTAACATGGGGGGAAAATGAAAAACTGTTTTTT.

This clone showed up just once. The sample contains more than one DNA sequence encoding this CDR3. The chain has TRBV27 and TRBJ2-7; D tentatively fits TRBD1 or TRBD2 (5 bases each). The CDR3 is 13 amino acids. The germline V and J ends were trimmed by 2 bases and 3 bases, with 8 bases remaining between them. CDR1 is MNHEY and CDR2 is SMNVEV in the germline V gene (reference sequence). CDR3 nucleotide sequence: TGTGCCAGCAGTTTAAGTGGGGGCTACGAGCAGTACTTC. Protein product: CASSLSGGYEQYF.

The table lists this clone with a few counts. V usage is TRBV6-1 and J usage is TRBJ1-4; 7 bases map to TRBD1. Germline-derived CDR1 and CDR2 are MNHNS and SASEGT. There are 14 residues in the CDR3. With V trimmed by 7 bases and J by 8 bases, 10 bases remained unmatched. The CDR3 DNA is TGTGCCAGCACCACGACAGGGACGCGGGAAAAACTGTTTTTT. Translation: CASTTTGTREKLFF.

The rearrangement joins TRBV23-1 to TRBJ2-7; D is possibly TRBD1 (6 bases). TRBV23-1 is given ORF status, its function remaining uncertain. The CDR3 length is 19 residues. Trimming shortened V by 4 bases and J by 2 bases, and 27 bases separated the two germline ends. The CDR3 region has the DNA TGCGCCAGCAGTCCTTATCCCGTCCGGGACAAGGGAAATCCCTACGAGCAGTACTTC. It encodes CASSPYPVRDKGNPYEQYF.

V usage is TRBV9 and J usage is TRBJ1-3; D is ambiguous. The V and J ends lost 0 bases and 2 bases respectively, with 6 bases between them. There are 14 residues in the CDR3. In germline, CDR1 is SGDLS, CDR2 YYNGEE. CDR3 DNA: TGTGCCAGCAGCGTAGAAGTGACTGGAAACACCATATATTTT. It translates to CASSVEVTGNTIYF.

V gene TRBV4-1 combines with J gene TRBJ2-2; D gene uncertain. The CDR3 is made up of 13 amino acids. V shed 4 bases and J shed 0 bases, with 3 bases lying between them. In germline, CDR1 is MGHRA, CDR2 YSYEKL. CDR3 DNA sequence: TGCGCCAGCAGCCGTACGAACACCGGGGAGCTGTTTTTT. This codes for CASSRTNTGELFF.

With respect to this clone: This same CDR3 is encoded by further DNA sequences in the sample. The chain couples TRBV10-1 to TRBJ2-7; TRBD1 is a possible D gene (6 bases). The length of the CDR3 is 13 residues. Trimming removed 0 bases at V and 4 bases at J, with 7 bases between. Germline assignment: CDR1 WNHNN and CDR2 SYGVQD (reference sequence). The CDR3 DNA follows: TGCGCCAGCAGTGAGTCCAGGGGTTACGAGCAGTACTTC. This gives the protein CASSESRGYEQYF.

For this clone: At the DNA level, this CDR3 is encoded by other sequences in the same sample as well. V gene TRBV4-3 combines with J gene TRBJ1-5; TRBD1 matches at 10 bases. V shed 3 bases, J shed 2 bases, and the junction held 1 base outside the gene matches. This CDR3 is 15 amino acids long. Germline-derived CDR1 and CDR2 are LGHNA and YSLEER. The CDR3 DNA follows: TGCGCCAGCAGCCAGGGGACAGGGGGCAATCAGCCCCAGCATTTT. Its protein is CASSQGTGGNQPQHF.

The rearrangement uses TRBV5-1 and TRBJ2-7; 7 nucleotides agree with TRBD2. Germline assignment: CDR1 SGHRS and CDR2 YFSETQ. Trimming cost V 4 bases and J 3 bases; bases outside gene matches: 4. The CDR3 totals 13 residues. DNA of the CDR3: TGCGCCAGCAGCCCGGCGGGGGACTACGAGCAGTACTTC. Protein product: CASSPAGDYEQYF.

The V gene is TRBV27, the J gene TRBJ1-3, with D maybe TRBD1 (6 bases). Germline CDR1 MNHEY, CDR2 SMNVEV (reference sequence). Between the trimmed V and J ends, which lost 0 bases and 4 bases, there was a span of 7 bases. This CDR3 has 14 residues. The CDR3 DNA sequence: TGTGCCAGCAGTTTATCCAGGGGCGGAAACACCATATATTTT. Translation: CASSLSRGGNTIYF.

This chain joins TRBV7-9 and TRBJ2-3; 9 nucleotides align to TRBD1. CDR1 and CDR2 from the germline V gene are SEHNR and FQNEAQ (reference sequence). The junction had 8 bases not matched to a gene; V was cut back by 8 bases and J by 2 bases. The CDR3 sequence is 15 residues long. The DNA for the CDR3 is TGTGCCAGCGAAAAACAGGGGGCGAACACAGATACGCAGTATTTT. It translates to CASEKQGANTDTQYF. The whole variable domain, filled in from reference TRBV7-9 and TRBJ2-3, reads DTGVSQNPRHKITKRGQNVTFRCDPISEHNRLYWYRQTLGQGPEFLTYFQNEAQLEKSRLLSDRFSAERPKGSFSTLEIQRTEQGDSAMYLCASEKQGANTDTQYFGPGTRLTVL.

The rearrangement uses TRBV27 and TRBJ2-3; 7 bases are shared with TRBD2. CDR3 length: 16 residues. V lost 3 bases and J lost 0; bases outside the gene matches: 6. Germline lookup yields CDR1 MNHEY and CDR2 SMNVEV (reference sequence). CDR3 coding DNA: TGTGCCAGCAGTTTCTACCCGGGGGGAAGCACAGATACGCAGTATTTT. Protein sequence: CASSFYPGGSTDTQYF.

The rearrangement links TRBV9 to TRBJ2-3; 11 bases fit TRBD2. The V gene end was trimmed by 3 bases and the J gene end by 6 bases; junction bases not matched to a gene: 6. The germline gives CDR1 SGDLS, CDR2 YYNGEE. The CDR3 consists of 15 residues. The CDR3 nucleotides are TGTGCCAGCAGCGAAGGGGGACTAGCGGAGGATACGCAGTATTTT. Its translation: CASSEGGLAEDTQYF.

This clone was seen a single time. The rearrangement joins TRBV7-8 to TRBJ2-1; 7 bases agree with TRBD2. Trimming removed 1 base from V and 4 bases from J; junction bases left unmatched: 4. The germline V gene has CDR1 SGHVS and CDR2 FQNEAQ. This CDR3 comprises 15 residues. The CDR3 nucleotides are TGTGCCAGCAGCTTAGGTGGGAGGGCTTACAATGAGCAGTTCTTC. Amino acids: CASSLGGRAYNEQFF.

The rearrangement joins TRBV5-6 to TRBJ2-7; 7 bases are a match to TRBD1. The germline CDR1 and CDR2 sequences are SGHDT and YYEEEE. Trimming cost V 4 bases and J 0 bases; bases outside gene matches: 7. This CDR3 contains 15 residues. CDR3 loop: CASSPPGQHSYEQYF. CDR3 in DNA: TGTGCCAGCAGCCCCCCGGGACAGCACTCCTACGAGCAGTACTTC.

This chain joins TRBV9 and TRBJ1-1, with D hard to call. CDR1 SGDLS and CDR2 YYNGEE come from the germline V gene. The V end was cut by 0 bases, the J end by 3 bases, with 9 bases between. CDR3 size: 14 residues. CDR3 protein: CASSVEGWDTEAFF. CDR3 DNA sequence: TGTGCCAGCAGCGTAGAAGGGTGGGACACTGAAGCTTTCTTT.

The chain uses TRBV10-2 and TRBJ1-5, with a weak D call TRBD1 (6 bases). Trimming stripped 8 bases from V and 7 bases from J, with 12 bases between. This CDR3 comprises 12 residues. Germline CDR1 is WSHSY and CDR2 is SAAADI. The CDR3 DNA reads as TGCGCCAGCTCAGGGGTAGGACAGCCCCAGCATTTT. Protein sequence: CASSGVGQPQHF.